These T cell receptor beta chains were read from a single sample in a study of blood T cell repertoires in COVID-19. TCRdb's table, derived via immunoSEQ multiplex PCR, lists solely in-frame clones and lacks some. This table holds under 100,000 clones, more than 70% found once. Sequencing input: peripheral blood. The source of these receptors is a human donor in a cohort sampled during active COVID-19. The CDR3 runs from the conserved cysteine through the conserved F or W. The D gene is left open where the match is weak. Where a row states a size, it is once, few, many or the class of an expanded clone; other rows omit it.

CDR3 protein: CAIRVTGSDTDTQYF
CDR3 DNA: TGTGCCATCAGAGTAACCGGGAGCGACACAGATACGCAGTATTTT
V gene: TRBV10-3
D gene: -
clone size: -
J gene: TRBJ2-3

CDR3 protein: CASSSPGQAWEQYF
CDR3 DNA: TGTGCCAGCAGCAGTCCCGGACAGGCCTGGGAGCAGTACTTC
V gene: TRBV5-8
D gene: TRBD1
clone size: -
J gene: TRBJ2-7

CDR3 protein: CASTTLAGGGETQYF
CDR3 DNA: TGTGCCAGTACTACCTTAGCGGGGGGCGGGGAGACCCAGTACTTC
V gene: TRBV28
D gene: TRBD2
clone size: -
J gene: TRBJ2-5

CDR3 protein: CASSPTTGSWNTEAFF
CDR3 DNA: TGCGCCAGCAGCCCCACCACGGGGAGTTGGAACACTGAAGCTTTCTTT
V gene: TRBV5-1
D gene: -
clone size: -
J gene: TRBJ1-1

CDR3 protein: CASTDSNYGYTF
CDR3 DNA: TGTGCCAGCACGGACAGCAACTATGGCTACACCTTC
V gene: TRBV28
D gene: -
clone size: -
J gene: TRBJ1-2

CDR3 protein: CASSPLARQGSYLNYGYTF
CDR3 DNA: TGTGCCAGCAGCCCACTCGCGAGGCAGGGGAGTTATCTAAACTATGGCTACACCTTC
V gene: TRBV7-9
D gene: -
clone size: few
J gene: TRBJ1-2

CDR3 protein: CASSWTDSPLHF
CDR3 DNA: TGTGCCAGCAGCTGGACAGATTCACCCCTCCACTTT
V gene: TRBV7-9
D gene: -
clone size: few
J gene: TRBJ1-6

CDR3 protein: CASTGTSAYNEQFF
CDR3 DNA: TGTGCCAGCACCGGGACTAGCGCCTACAATGAGCAGTTCTTC
V gene: TRBV6-5
D gene: TRBD2
clone size: -
J gene: TRBJ2-1

CDR3 protein: CASSPGETQYF
CDR3 DNA: TGTGCCAGCAGCCCCGGGGAGACCCAGTACTTC
V gene: TRBV3-1/TRBV3-2
D gene: -
clone size: -
J gene: TRBJ2-5

CDR3 protein: CASSLGGGPEEQYF
CDR3 DNA: TGTGCCAGCAGCTTAGGGGGAGGGCCGGAAGAGCAGTACTTC
V gene: TRBV7-2
D gene: TRBD2
clone size: -
J gene: TRBJ2-7

CDR3 protein: CASSTPMAGGGYGYTF
CDR3 DNA: TGTGCCAGCAGTACACCCATGGCAGGGGGCGGCTATGGCTACACCTTC
V gene: TRBV28
D gene: TRBD1
clone size: -
J gene: TRBJ1-2

CDR3 protein: CASRSQGPYEQYF
CDR3 DNA: TGTGCCAGCAGGAGTCAGGGTCCCTACGAGCAGTACTTC
V gene: TRBV6-5
D gene: -
clone size: -
J gene: TRBJ2-7

CDR3 protein: CASSGRWLAGGPGTDTQYF
CDR3 DNA: TGTGCCAGCAGTGGAAGGTGGCTAGCGGGGGGGCCGGGCACAGATACGCAGTATTTT
V gene: TRBV6-1
D gene: TRBD2
clone size: -
J gene: TRBJ2-3

CDR3 protein: CASLRTGNTGELFF
CDR3 DNA: TGTGCCAGCCTCAGGACAGGTAACACCGGGGAGCTGTTTTTT
V gene: TRBV21-1
D gene: -
clone size: -
J gene: TRBJ2-2

CDR3 protein: CASSPGQNYGYTF
CDR3 DNA: TGTGCCAGCTCACCAGGCCAGAACTATGGCTACACCTTC
V gene: TRBV18
D gene: -
clone size: -
J gene: TRBJ1-2

CDR3 protein: CASSLAFQNEQFF
CDR3 DNA: TGTGCCAGCAGTTTGGCTTTTCAAAATGAGCAGTTCTTC
V gene: TRBV27
D gene: -
clone size: -
J gene: TRBJ2-1

CDR3 protein: CASSPGTGAYEQYF
CDR3 DNA: TGTGCCAGTAGTCCCGGGACAGGGGCGTACGAGCAGTACTTC
V gene: TRBV19
D gene: TRBD1
clone size: few
J gene: TRBJ2-7

CDR3 protein: CASSLSSRVRNQSQHF
CDR3 DNA: TGTGCCAGCAGTCTCTCCTCCAGGGTCCGCAATCAGTCCCAGCATTTT
V gene: TRBV28
D gene: -
clone size: -
J gene: TRBJ1-5

CDR3 protein: CASGPAGTGISPYATNEKLFF
CDR3 DNA: TGTGCTAGTGGTCCAGCCGGGACAGGGATAAGCCCATATGCAACTAATGAAAAACTGTTTTTT
V gene: TRBV12-5
D gene: TRBD1
clone size: -
J gene: TRBJ1-4

CDR3 protein: CASSSSGTGRFRTTYEQFF
CDR3 DNA: TGTGCCAGCAGCTCGTCCGGGACAGGGAGATTCAGGACCACCTATGAGCAGTTCTTC
V gene: TRBV7-2
D gene: TRBD1
clone size: -
J gene: TRBJ2-1

CDR3 protein: CAWRRQGEPYNEQFF
CDR3 DNA: TGTGCCTGGAGACGACAGGGGGAACCCTACAATGAGCAGTTCTTC
V gene: TRBV30
D gene: TRBD1
clone size: -
J gene: TRBJ2-1

CDR3 protein: CSASSVNSNYGYTF
CDR3 DNA: TGCAGTGCTAGTTCGGTCAATAGTAACTATGGCTACACCTTC
V gene: TRBV20-1
D gene: -
clone size: -
J gene: TRBJ1-2

CDR3 protein: CASSSLPVTEAFF
CDR3 DNA: TGTGCCAGCAGTTCCCTGCCAGTCACTGAAGCTTTCTTT
V gene: TRBV27
D gene: -
clone size: -
J gene: TRBJ1-1